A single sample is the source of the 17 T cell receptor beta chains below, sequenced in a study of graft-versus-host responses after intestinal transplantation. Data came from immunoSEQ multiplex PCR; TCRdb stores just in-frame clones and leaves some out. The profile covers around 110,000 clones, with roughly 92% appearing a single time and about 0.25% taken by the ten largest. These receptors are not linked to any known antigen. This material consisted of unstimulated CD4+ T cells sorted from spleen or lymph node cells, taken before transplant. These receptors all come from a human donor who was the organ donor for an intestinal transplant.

CDR3 sequence: CASSPRLAGSYEQYF. The CDR3 coding sequence is TGCGCCAGCAGCCCCAGACTAGCGGGCTCCTACGAGCAGTACTTC. The chain is built from TRBV4-3 and TRBJ2-7; 10 bases are a match to TRBD2. This CDR3 comprises 15 residues. After removal of 4 bases from V and 0 bases from J, the junction contained 3 bases not matched to a gene. Germline V gene lookup returns CDR1 LGHNA and CDR2 YSLEER.

The CDR3 is CASSPGLAGVDTQYF. CDR3 coding DNA: TGTGCCAGCAGCCCTGGACTAGCGGGAGTGGATACGCAGTATTTT. This sequence joins TRBV5-4 and TRBJ2-3; TRBD2 aligns across 13 bases. The CDR3 is 15 amino acids. V was pared by 4 bases and J by 6 bases, with 5 bases of the junction left unmatched. Germline values: CDR1 SGHNT, CDR2 YYREEE (reference sequence).

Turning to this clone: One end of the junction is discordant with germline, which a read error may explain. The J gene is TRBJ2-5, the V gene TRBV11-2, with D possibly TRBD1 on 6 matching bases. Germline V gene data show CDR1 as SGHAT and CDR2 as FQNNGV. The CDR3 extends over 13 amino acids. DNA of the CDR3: TGTGCCAGCAGCTTATCGGGACAAGGCCCTCGGGACTTC. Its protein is CASSLSGQGPRDF.

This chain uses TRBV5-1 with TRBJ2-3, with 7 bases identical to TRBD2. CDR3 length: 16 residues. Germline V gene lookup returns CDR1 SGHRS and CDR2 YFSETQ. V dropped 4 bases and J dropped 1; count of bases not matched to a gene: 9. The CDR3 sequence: CASSPGGGRGTDTQYF. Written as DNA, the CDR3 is TGCGCCAGCAGCCCGGGCGGCGGGAGAGGCACAGATACGCAGTATTTT.

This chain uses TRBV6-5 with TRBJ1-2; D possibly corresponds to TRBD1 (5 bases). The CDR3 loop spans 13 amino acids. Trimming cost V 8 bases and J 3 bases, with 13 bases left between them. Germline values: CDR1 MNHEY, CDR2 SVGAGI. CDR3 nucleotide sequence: TGTGCCAGCGGCAGGGCCGGGGACTATGGCTACACCTTC. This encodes CASGRAGDYGYTF.

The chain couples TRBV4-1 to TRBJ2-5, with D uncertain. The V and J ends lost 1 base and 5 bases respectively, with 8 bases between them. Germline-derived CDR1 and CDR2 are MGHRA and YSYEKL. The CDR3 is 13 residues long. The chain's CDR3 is CASSQAGVETQYF. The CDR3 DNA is TGCGCCAGCAGCCAAGCTGGCGTCGAGACCCAGTACTTC.

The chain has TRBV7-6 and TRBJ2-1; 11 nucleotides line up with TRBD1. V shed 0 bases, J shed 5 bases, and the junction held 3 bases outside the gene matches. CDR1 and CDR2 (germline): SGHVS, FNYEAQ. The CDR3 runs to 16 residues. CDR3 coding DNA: TGTGCCAGCAGCTTAGCTAGGACAGGGGGCAACAATGAGCAGTTCTTC. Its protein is CASSLARTGGNNEQFF.

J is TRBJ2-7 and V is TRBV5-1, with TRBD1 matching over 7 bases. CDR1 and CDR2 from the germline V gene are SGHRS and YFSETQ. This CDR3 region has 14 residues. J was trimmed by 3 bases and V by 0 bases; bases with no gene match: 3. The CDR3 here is CASSLGDSYYEQYF. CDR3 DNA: TGCGCCAGCAGCTTGGGGGACAGCTACTACGAGCAGTACTTC.

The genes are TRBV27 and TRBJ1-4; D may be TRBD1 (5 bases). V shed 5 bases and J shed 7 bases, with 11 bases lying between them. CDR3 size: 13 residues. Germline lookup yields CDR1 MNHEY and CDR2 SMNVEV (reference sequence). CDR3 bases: TGTGCCAGCAGTCCCCGGGACGGTGAAAAACTGTTTTTT. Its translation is CASSPRDGEKLFF.

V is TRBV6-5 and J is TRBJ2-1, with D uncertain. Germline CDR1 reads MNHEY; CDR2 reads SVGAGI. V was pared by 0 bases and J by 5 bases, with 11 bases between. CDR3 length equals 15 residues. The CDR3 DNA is TGTGCCAGCAGTTACTCGAGGCAGGAAAACAATGAGCAGTTCTTC. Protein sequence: CASSYSRQENNEQFF.

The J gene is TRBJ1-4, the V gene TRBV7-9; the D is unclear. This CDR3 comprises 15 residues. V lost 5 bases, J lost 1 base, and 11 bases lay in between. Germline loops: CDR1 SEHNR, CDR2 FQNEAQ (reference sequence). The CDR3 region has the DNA TGTGCCAGCAGCCAAGGGCTCGGAACTAATGAAAAACTGTTTTTT. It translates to CASSQGLGTNEKLFF.

DNA of the CDR3: TGCGCCAGCAGCCAAGATCGGGACACTAATCAGCCCCAGCATTTT. This codes for CASSQDRDTNQPQHF. The chain is built from TRBV4-3 and TRBJ1-5, with D possibly matching TRBD1 (6 bases). Trimming pared 0 bases from V and 4 bases from J, leaving 10 bases between. Germline loops: CDR1 LGHNA, CDR2 YSLEER. This CDR3 is 15 amino acids long.

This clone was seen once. CDR3 sequence (DNA): TGTGCCAGCAGTTCGACAGGGTCCCGCACAGATACGCAGTATTTT. Residues: CASSSTGSRTDTQYF. This rearrangement joins TRBV6-5 to TRBJ2-3; 7 nucleotides match TRBD1. The V segment lost 4 bases and the J segment 1 base; nucleotides outside the gene matches: 5. The CDR3 has 15 residues. Germline values: CDR1 MNHEY, CDR2 SVGAGI.

The CDR3 DNA is TGTGCCAGCAGCCGGGGACTAGCGGGAGGGCCCTCGGGGGAGACCCAGTACTTC. Amino acids: CASSRGLAGGPSGETQYF. The V gene is TRBV5-8, the J gene TRBJ2-5, with 16 nucleotides matching TRBD2. This CDR3 is 18 amino acids long. The germline V gene has CDR1 SGHTS and CDR2 YDEGEE. V shed 4 bases, J shed 5 bases, and the junction held 11 bases outside the gene matches.

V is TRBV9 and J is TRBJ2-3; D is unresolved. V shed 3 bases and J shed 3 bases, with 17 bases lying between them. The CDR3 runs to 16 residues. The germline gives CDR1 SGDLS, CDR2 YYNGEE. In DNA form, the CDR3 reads TGTGCCAGCAGCGCCCCTGGCGCAGCGACAACAGATACGCAGTATTTT. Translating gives CASSAPGAATTDTQYF. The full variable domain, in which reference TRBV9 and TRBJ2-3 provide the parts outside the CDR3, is DSGVTQTPKHLITATGQRVTLRCSPRSGDLSVYWYQQSLDQGLQFLIQYYNGEERAKGNILERFSAQQFPDLHSELNLSSLELGDSALYFCASSAPGAATTDTQYFGPGTRLTVL.

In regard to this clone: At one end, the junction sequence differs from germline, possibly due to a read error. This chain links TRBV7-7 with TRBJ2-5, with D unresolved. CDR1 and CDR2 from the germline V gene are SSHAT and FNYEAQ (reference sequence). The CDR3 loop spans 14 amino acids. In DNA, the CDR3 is TGTGCTAGCAGCCCTTCGGGCGTTCAAGAGACCCAGTACTTC. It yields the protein CASSPSGVQETQYF.

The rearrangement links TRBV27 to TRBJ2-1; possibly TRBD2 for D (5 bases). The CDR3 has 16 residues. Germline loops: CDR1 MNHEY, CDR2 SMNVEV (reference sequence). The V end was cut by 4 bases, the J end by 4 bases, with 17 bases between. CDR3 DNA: TGTGCCAGCAGTTCCCCCTCTAGCTTCGCGTACAATGAGCAGTTCTTC. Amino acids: CASSSPSSFAYNEQFF.